The rows below give T cell receptor beta chains drawn from one sample of a study of cytomegalovirus exposure and HLA in healthy donors. Data came from immunoSEQ multiplex PCR; TCRdb stores just in-frame clones and leaves some out. This repertoire shows about 120,000 clones, roughly 80% found once; its top ten account for under 0.3%. The sample consisted of PBMCs. Source of these receptors: a man aged 45 to 65 in good health and CMV-seronegative. Each CDR3 is given with its conserved first and last residue. D genes are given only for firm matches. Some rows have no size entry. The others give once, few or many, or a class for an expanded clone.

v_call,clone_size,j_call,d_call,cdr3_aa,cdr3_nt
TRBV28,once,TRBJ1-2,TRBD1,CASSLPRQGNYGYTF,TGTGCCAGCAGTTTACCCCGACAGGGTAACTATGGCTACACCTTC
TRBV5-5,once,TRBJ1-2,TRBD1,CASSLARDRGRLQLYGYTF,TGTGCCAGCAGCTTGGCCCGGGACAGGGGCCGCCTTCAACTATATGGCTACACCTTC
TRBV9,-,TRBJ2-5,-,CASTRGGIGETQYF,TGTGCCAGCACCCGGGGCGGGATAGGGGAGACCCAGTACTTC
TRBV5-1,-,TRBJ1-6,-,CASSLTGPFNSPLHF,TGCGCCAGCAGCCTGACAGGACCTTTCAATTCACCCCTCCACTTT
TRBV6-1,once,TRBJ2-2,TRBD2,CASSERAGGNTGELFF,TGTGCCAGCAGTGAACGAGCGGGGGGGAACACCGGGGAGCTGTTTTTT
TRBV6-5,few,TRBJ1-5,-,CASSVKYNQPQHF,TGTGCCAGCTCAGTAAAATACAATCAGCCCCAGCATTTT
TRBV5-1,-,TRBJ2-1,-,CASSLRGPYNEQFF,TGCGCCAGCAGCTTGCGCGGCCCGTACAATGAGCAGTTCTTC
TRBV28,-,TRBJ2-5,-,CASSLFSPETQYF,TGTGCCAGCAGTTTATTCTCCCCAGAGACCCAGTACTTC
TRBV4-3,-,TRBJ2-7,TRBD2,CASSQELAGGVNNEQYF,TGCGCCAGCAGCCAAGAACTAGCGGGAGGGGTTAATAACGAGCAGTACTTC
TRBV6-1,-,TRBJ1-1,-,CASRGGGPEAFF,TGTGCCAGCAGGGGGGGAGGGCCTGAAGCTTTCTTT
TRBV7-6,-,TRBJ2-1,-,CASSLTAGSAYNEQFF,TGTGCCAGCAGCTTAACTGCGGGATCGGCCTACAATGAGCAGTTCTTC
TRBV5-4,-,TRBJ2-2,-,CASSLARLAPGTGELFF,TGTGCCAGCAGCTTGGCCAGGCTAGCCCCGGGTACCGGGGAGCTGTTTTTT
TRBV19,-,TRBJ2-7,TRBD2,CASSIVLLAGERSMGNEQYF,TGTGCCAGTAGTATAGTTCTACTAGCGGGAGAGAGGTCCATGGGGAACGAGCAGTACTTC
TRBV2,-,TRBJ2-1,TRBD2,CASSEGGLAHNYNEQFF,TGTGCCAGCAGTGAAGGGGGACTAGCCCATAACTACAATGAGCAGTTCTTC
TRBV5-4,-,TRBJ1-1,TRBD1,CASSPGRQGAGWEAFF,TGTGCCAGCAGCCCGGGGAGACAGGGGGCGGGTTGGGAAGCTTTCTTT
TRBV11-2,once,TRBJ2-2,TRBD2,CASSSSGTPNTGELFF,TGTGCCAGCAGCTCGAGCGGGACTCCTAACACCGGGGAGCTGTTTTTT
TRBV6-4,-,TRBJ1-4,TRBD1,CASSDTRQGAEEKLFF,TGTGCCAGCAGTGACACCCGACAGGGGGCAGAGGAAAAACTGTTTTTT
TRBV7-8,few,TRBJ2-7,-,CASSLNRGGGEQYF,TGTGCCAGCAGCTTAAACAGGGGTGGAGGGGAGCAGTACTTC
TRBV29-1,-,TRBJ2-5,TRBD2,CSVEMGAGGSQYF,TGCAGCGTTGAAATGGGGGCGGGAGGCTCCCAGTACTTC
TRBV13,-,TRBJ2-7,TRBD1,CASSHRTGVYEQYF,TGTGCCAGCAGCCATCGGACAGGGGTCTACGAGCAGTACTTC
TRBV28,once,TRBJ2-2,-,CASSSASVYTGELFF,TGTGCCAGCAGTTCGGCTAGCGTTTACACCGGGGAGCTGTTTTTT
TRBV19,-,TRBJ2-1,TRBD2,CASSTGLASNNEQFF,TGTGCCAGTAGTACCGGACTAGCCTCTAACAATGAGCAGTTCTTC
TRBV11-2,once,TRBJ2-3,TRBD2,CASSSGLAYTDTQYF,TGTGCCAGCAGCTCGGGACTAGCGTACACAGATACGCAGTATTTT
TRBV29-1,-,TRBJ1-2,TRBD1,CSAGDSPTYTF,TGCAGCGCCGGGGACAGCCCCACGTACACCTTC
TRBV11-2,-,TRBJ2-5,-,CASSPGYQETQYF,TGTGCCAGCAGCCCCGGTTACCAAGAGACCCAGTACTTC
TRBV5-4,-,TRBJ1-4,-,CASSRQQGGSEKLFF,TGTGCCAGCAGCCGACAACAGGGCGGTAGTGAAAAACTGTTTTTT
TRBV28,-,TRBJ1-4,-,CASSFTRNNEKLFF,TGTGCCAGCAGTTTCACGAGAAATAATGAAAAACTGTTTTTT
TRBV6-1,-,TRBJ2-3,TRBD1,CASRAGGLTNTQYF,TGTGCCAGCAGAGCAGGGGGCCTAACAAATACGCAGTATTTT
TRBV28,-,TRBJ2-3,-,CASTPGGSTDTQYF,TGTGCCAGCACCCCCGGAGGTTCCACAGATACGCAGTATTTT
TRBV28,-,TRBJ1-6,-,CASRGGRDNSPLHF,TGTGCCTCCCGCGGGGGGCGGGATAATTCACCCCTCCACTTT
TRBV4-3,-,TRBJ2-4,TRBD2,CASSQGMASGIAKNIQYF,TGCGCCAGCAGCCAAGGGATGGCTAGCGGGATAGCCAAAAACATTCAGTACTTC
TRBV5-1,-,TRBJ2-3,-,CASSLGVTMSTDTQYF,TGCGCCAGCAGCTTGGGCGTGACTATGAGCACAGATACGCAGTATTTT
TRBV6-5,-,TRBJ2-2,-,CASSPDSTGELFF,TGTGCCAGCAGTCCCGACAGCACCGGGGAGCTGTTTTTT
TRBV18,-,TRBJ2-1,-,CASSPATGYNEQFF,TGTGCCAGCTCACCAGCGACAGGCTACAATGAGCAGTTCTTC
TRBV9,-,TRBJ1-2,TRBD1,CASSGDRGQRGYTF,TGTGCCAGCAGCGGGGACAGGGGGCAGCGGGGCTACACCTTC
TRBV9,-,TRBJ2-1,TRBD1,CASSPQGDEQFF,TGTGCCAGCAGCCCCCAGGGGGATGAGCAGTTCTTC
TRBV7-9,-,TRBJ2-2,TRBD1,CASSSDPRGTGTGELFF,TGTGCCAGCAGCTCAGATCCTCGCGGGACAGGCACCGGGGAGCTGTTTTTT
TRBV5-5,few,TRBJ2-3,TRBD1,CASSWTGGVDTQYF,TGTGCCAGCAGCTGGACAGGGGGCGTAGATACGCAGTATTTT
TRBV5-1,few,TRBJ2-2,-,CASSLQTGPGELFF,TGCGCCAGCAGCCTCCAGACAGGCCCCGGGGAGCTGTTTTTT
TRBV4-2,-,TRBJ2-7,TRBD2,CASSQDSVGVAGGYEQYF,TGTGCCAGCAGCCAAGATAGCGTGGGAGTAGCGGGAGGGTACGAGCAGTACTTC
TRBV2,few,TRBJ2-3,-,CASAAGGVTDTQYF,TGTGCCAGCGCGGCGGGCGGGGTAACAGATACGCAGTATTTT
TRBV13,-,TRBJ1-2,TRBD1,CASSLVRTGGEDGYTF,TGTGCCAGCAGCTTAGTTAGGACAGGGGGCGAGGATGGCTACACCTTC
TRBV19,-,TRBJ2-2,TRBD1,CASSIRGPGTGELFF,TGTGCCAGTAGTATCAGGGGGCCAGGTACCGGGGAGCTGTTTTTT
TRBV2,-,TRBJ2-7,-,CASSERSGEQYF,TGTGCCAGCAGTGAACGGTCGGGGGAGCAGTACTTC
TRBV7-2,-,TRBJ2-6,-,CATDRDSGANVLTF,TGTGCCACTGACAGAGACTCTGGGGCCAACGTCCTGACTTTC
TRBV4-3,-,TRBJ1-2,-,CASSRTRGSLANYGYTF,TGCGCCAGCAGCCGGACACGGGGGAGTTTAGCTAACTATGGCTACACCTTC
TRBV9,once,TRBJ1-5,TRBD1,CASSRTGQNQPQHF,TGTGCCAGCAGCAGGACAGGGCAAAATCAGCCCCAGCATTTT
TRBV2,-,TRBJ2-2,-,CASRQAHTGELFF,TGTGCCAGCAGGCAGGCCCACACCGGGGAGCTGTTTTTT
TRBV28,few,TRBJ1-2,TRBD1,CASSSGGFEGYTF,TGTGCCAGCAGCTCAGGGGGCTTTGAGGGCTACACCTTC
TRBV9,-,TRBJ2-3,-,CASSVAGFGRAADTQYF,TGTGCCAGCAGCGTAGCAGGGTTCGGCAGGGCCGCAGATACGCAGTATTTT
TRBV15,-,TRBJ2-7,-,CATSRDPPGVYEQYF,TGTGCCACCAGCAGAGACCCCCCAGGCGTATACGAGCAGTACTTC
TRBV14,-,TRBJ2-1,-,CASSQRSSLQRNEQFF,TGTGCCAGCAGCCAAAGGAGCTCCCTCCAGCGCAATGAGCAGTTCTTC
TRBV7-9,-,TRBJ1-4,-,CASSSETGMGNEKLFF,TGTGCCAGCAGCAGCGAAACAGGGATGGGGAATGAAAAACTGTTTTTT
TRBV5-6,-,TRBJ2-3,-,CASRPDSTDTQYF,TGTGCCAGCAGACCGGACAGCACAGATACGCAGTATTTC
TRBV7-9,-,TRBJ1-6,-,CASSFSRAGNSPLHF,TGTGCCAGCAGCTTTTCCAGGGCGGGGAATTCACCCCTCCACTTT